A single sample gave rise to the 17 T cell receptor beta chains below, sequenced in a study of T cells after yellow fever vaccination. MiXCR, run by TCRdb on the 5' RACE reads, gives a single entry per CDR3 protein. Of 14,000 or so distinct CDR3 sequences in the sample, approximately 6.8% were seen once. This material consisted of PBMCs, either bulk or a sorted T-cell subset (CD4+, CD8+, memory, or dextramer-sorted; not recorded which), taken on the day of the yellow fever booster vaccination. These receptors were obtained from a man in his late teens or twenties who received the YFV17D yellow fever vaccine.

By share, this clonotype ranks as medium-sized. CDR3 residues: CASSASIRWTDTQYF. The CDR3 coding sequence is TGCGCCAGCAGTGCCTCTATAAGGTGGACAGATACGCAGTATTTT. The chain combines TRBV10-1 with TRBJ2-3; D not certain. Between the trimmed V and J ends, which lost 4 bases and 3 bases, there was a span of 14 bases. The CDR3 covers 15 residues. Looked up from germline, CDR1 is WNHNN and CDR2 is SYGVQD (reference sequence).

This clonotype was recorded many times. One junction end disagrees with the germline gene, perhaps due to a read error. The chain carries TRBV7-7 and TRBJ1-1; D is perhaps TRBD1 (6 bases). CDR3 length: 14 amino acids. From germline, CDR1 is SSHAT and CDR2 FNYEAQ (reference sequence). In DNA, the CDR3 is TGTGCTAGCAGCTTAGCGGGAGGGGGCACTGAAGCTTTCTTT. This gives the protein CASSLAGGGTEAFF.

This clonotype was detected ten times or more. V usage is TRBV6-5 and J usage is TRBJ1-1; 8 bases agree with TRBD1. The germline V gene has CDR1 MNHEY and CDR2 SVGAGI. The CDR3 is 13 amino acids. J gave up 7 bases and V 6 bases, and 7 bases lay outside the gene matches. Here the CDR3 reads CASSYNRGNEAFF. The DNA for the CDR3 is TGTGCCAGCAGCTACAACAGGGGGAATGAAGCTTTCTTT.

This clonotype was seen a handful of times. This sequence joins TRBV29-1 and TRBJ1-1; TRBD1 might be the D (5 bases). The CDR3 covers 13 residues. From germline, CDR1 is SQVTM and CDR2 ANQGSEA. Trimming pared 4 bases from V and 0 bases from J, leaving 9 bases between. The CDR3 DNA reads TGCAGCGTTGGGACACTCTTGAACACTGAAGCTTTCTTT. Residues: CSVGTLLNTEAFF.

This clonotype was observed at least ten times. The chain employs TRBV4-2 and TRBJ2-5, with D uncertain. CDR1 is LGHNA, CDR2 YNFKEQ, per germline. This CDR3 has 15 residues. V was shortened by 1 base and J by 4 bases, with 13 bases between the two germline ends. The CDR3 reads CASSQALYPGETQYF. The CDR3 region has the DNA TGTGCCAGCAGCCAAGCTTTATACCCCGGAGAGACCCAGTACTTC.

In this sample, this clonotype is medium-sized (0.01 to 0.1%). V gene TRBV5-1 combines with J gene TRBJ2-2; no clear D. The CDR3 sequence is 16 residues long. The germline V gene has CDR1 SGHRS and CDR2 YFSETQ. Trimming stripped 1 base from V and 0 bases from J, with 10 bases between. The CDR3 loop reads CASSLNWVANTGELFF. Here the CDR3 DNA reads TGCGCCAGCAGCTTGAATTGGGTAGCGAACACCGGGGAGCTGTTTTTT.

Sample share makes this clonotype medium-sized. The CDR3 reads CASSGRDTQYF. The CDR3 DNA sequence: TGTGCCAGCAGTGGGAGGGATACGCAGTATTTT. This rearrangement joins TRBV2 to TRBJ2-3, with D possibly matching TRBD2 (5 bases). The CDR3 is 11 residues long. The germline CDR1 and CDR2 sequences are SNHLY and FYNNEI. The V and J ends lost 4 bases and 6 bases respectively, with 5 bases between them.

This chain connects TRBV9 to TRBJ2-2; either TRBD1 or TRBD2 may supply D (5 bases each). The CDR3 sequence is 16 residues long. CDR1 SGDLS and CDR2 YYNGEE come from the germline V gene. V was shortened by 0 bases and J by 4 bases, with 13 bases between the two germline ends. In DNA, the CDR3 is TGTGCCAGCAGCGTAGCTTGGTCGGGACGCACCGGGGAGCTGTTTTTT. This translates into CASSVAWSGRTGELFF.

This clonotype has a count of ten or more. The rearrangement uses TRBV12-3 or TRBV12-4 and TRBJ1-1, with unresolved D. The V and J ends lost 3 bases and 2 bases respectively, with 10 bases between them. The CDR3 has 14 residues. For the CDR3, the DNA is TGTGCCAGCAGTTTTGCGGACTTCAACACTGAAGCTTTCTTT. Translation gives CASSFADFNTEAFF.

This clonotype has at least ten counts. This rearrangement joins TRBV12-3 or TRBV12-4 to TRBJ1-6, with 9 bases matching TRBD1. The CDR3 has 14 amino acids. V lost 2 bases, J lost 8 bases, and 1 base stayed unmatched. This CDR3 reads CASSLRDRDSPLHF. The CDR3 DNA reads as TGTGCCAGCAGTTTAAGGGACAGGGATTCACCCCTCCACTTT.

This clonotype was observed many times. The V and J genes are TRBV19 and TRBJ2-3; D possibly corresponds to TRBD1 (5 bases). Per the germline V gene, CDR1 is LNHDA and CDR2 is SQIVND (reference sequence). Trimming took 2 bases from V and 4 from J, leaving 7 bases between them. The length of the CDR3 is 13 residues. The CDR3 nucleotides are TGTGCCAGTAGTATACAGGGCGCAGATACGCAGTATTTT. This encodes CASSIQGADTQYF.

This clonotype was found a few times. The chain has TRBV14 and TRBJ2-5, with D possibly being TRBD2 (5 bases). Germline V gives CDR1 SGHDN, CDR2 FVKESK. The CDR3 loop spans 12 amino acids. The V end lost 6 bases, the J end lost 4 bases, and 9 bases lay between the germline ends. The CDR3 here is CASSGLGETQYF. The CDR3 DNA is TGTGCCAGCAGTGGACTGGGAGAGACCCAGTACTTC.

As regards this clonotype: A much bigger clone sits one base away, suggesting this may be a read error. V and J are TRBV10-3 and TRBJ1-1; D might be TRBD1 (6 bases). With 3 bases removed from V and 7 bases from J, the gap between germline ends came to 12 bases. The length of the CDR3 is 13 residues. CDR1 and CDR2 (germline): ENHRY, SYGVKD. CDR3 amino acids: CAISDQGRVEAFF. CDR3 in DNA: TGTGCCATCAGTGATCAGGGGAGAGTTGAAGCTTTCTTT.

This clonotype has a count of ten or more. This chain connects TRBV18 to TRBJ2-5, with D possibly called TRBD1 or TRBD2 (5 bases each). V lost 3 bases and J lost 5, with 19 bases in between. The germline V gene has CDR1 KGHSH and CDR2 LQKENI. The CDR3 extends over 16 amino acids. CDR3 in DNA: TGTGCCAGCTCACCGCCGGGGCCCCGACCCAGGGAGACCCAGTACTTC. Amino acid sequence: CASSPPGPRPRETQYF.

This clonotype was observed at least ten times. The chain recombines TRBV5-1 with TRBJ2-5; D assignment may be TRBD1 or TRBD2 (6 bases each). CDR1 and CDR2 (germline): SGHRS, YFSETQ. The V end was cut by 4 bases, the J end by 5 bases, with 15 bases between. The CDR3 extends over 14 amino acids. In nucleotides, the CDR3 is TGCGCCAGCAGCACAGGGACTGCCAGTGAGACCCAGTACTTC. It specifies CASSTGTASETQYF.

This clonotype showed up many times. The rearrangement joins TRBV5-1 to TRBJ2-2; 7 bases map to TRBD2. Germline CDR1 and CDR2: SGHRS and YFSETQ. This CDR3 comprises 15 residues. The V segment lost 4 bases and the J segment 4 bases; nucleotides outside the gene matches: 7. CDR3 sequence reads: CASSREVGVTGELFF. The CDR3, as DNA: TGCGCCAGCAGCCGGGAGGTCGGGGTCACCGGGGAGCTGTTTTTT.

In its sample, this clonotype is medium-sized. The V call is TRBV5-4, the J call TRBJ2-3; 7 bases are a match to TRBD1. The junction had 9 bases not matched to a gene; V was cut back by 6 bases and J by 5 bases. The CDR3 totals 14 residues. Per the germline V gene, CDR1 is SGHNT and CDR2 is YYREEE (reference sequence). CDR3 sequence reads: CASTRTGSKDTQYF. The CDR3 nucleotides read TGTGCCAGCACCCGGACAGGCTCGAAAGATACGCAGTATTTT. The variable domain in full, with the rest retrieved from reference TRBV5-4 and TRBJ2-3, is ETGVTQSPTHLIKTRGQQVTLRCSSQSGHNTVSWYQQALGQGPQFIFQYYREEENGRGNFPPRFSGLQFPNYSSELNVNALELDDSALYLCASTRTGSKDTQYFGPGTRLTVL.